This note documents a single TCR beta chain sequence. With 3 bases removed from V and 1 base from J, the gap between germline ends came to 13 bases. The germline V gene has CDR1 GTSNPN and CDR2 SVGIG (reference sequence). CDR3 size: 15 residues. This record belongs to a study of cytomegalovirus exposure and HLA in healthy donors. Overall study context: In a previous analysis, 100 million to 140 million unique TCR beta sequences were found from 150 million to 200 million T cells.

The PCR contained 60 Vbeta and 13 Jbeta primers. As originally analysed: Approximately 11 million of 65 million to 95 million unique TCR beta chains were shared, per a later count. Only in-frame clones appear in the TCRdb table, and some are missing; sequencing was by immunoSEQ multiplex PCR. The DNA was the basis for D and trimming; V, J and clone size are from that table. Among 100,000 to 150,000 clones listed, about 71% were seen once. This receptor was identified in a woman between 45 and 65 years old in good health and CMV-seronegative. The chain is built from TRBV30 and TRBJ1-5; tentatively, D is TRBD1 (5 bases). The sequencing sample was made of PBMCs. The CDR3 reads CAWRLAGGSNQPQHF. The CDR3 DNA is TGTGCCTGGAGATTAGCGGGGGGAAGCAATCAGCCCCAGCATTTT.